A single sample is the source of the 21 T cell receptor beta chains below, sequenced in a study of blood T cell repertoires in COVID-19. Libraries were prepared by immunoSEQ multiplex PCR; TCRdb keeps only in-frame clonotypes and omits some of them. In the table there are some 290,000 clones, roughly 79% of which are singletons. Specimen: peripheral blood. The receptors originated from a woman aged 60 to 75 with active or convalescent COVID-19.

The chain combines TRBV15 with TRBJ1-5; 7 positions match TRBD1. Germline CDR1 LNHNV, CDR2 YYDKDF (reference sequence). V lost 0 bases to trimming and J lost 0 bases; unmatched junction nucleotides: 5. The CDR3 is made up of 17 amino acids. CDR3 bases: TGTGCCACCAGCAGAGAGGGGACAGCGTATAGCAATCAGCCCCAGCATTTT. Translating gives CATSREGTAYSNQPQHF.

Written as DNA, the CDR3 is TGTGCCACCAGCAGAGATCAAGGGGACAATGAGCAGTTCTTC. Its protein product is CATSRDQGDNEQFF. The chain has TRBV15 and TRBJ2-1, with a tentative D call TRBD1 (5 bases). Germline assignment: CDR1 LNHNV and CDR2 YYDKDF (reference sequence). V gave up 0 bases and J gave up 5 bases, with 8 bases separating them. The CDR3 has 14 residues.

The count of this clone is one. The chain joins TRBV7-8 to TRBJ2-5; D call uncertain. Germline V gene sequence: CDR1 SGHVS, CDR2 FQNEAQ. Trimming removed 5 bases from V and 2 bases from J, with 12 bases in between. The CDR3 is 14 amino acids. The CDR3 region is CASSTPARQETQYF. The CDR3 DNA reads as TGTGCCAGCAGCACCCCCGCGAGACAAGAGACCCAGTACTTC.

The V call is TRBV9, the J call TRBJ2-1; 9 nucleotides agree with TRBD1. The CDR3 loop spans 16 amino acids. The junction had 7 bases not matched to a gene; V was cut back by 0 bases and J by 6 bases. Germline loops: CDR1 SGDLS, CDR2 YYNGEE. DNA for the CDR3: TGTGCCAGCAGCGTAGGCTTAGGACAGGGGAGCAATGAGCAGTTCTTC. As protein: CASSVGLGQGSNEQFF.

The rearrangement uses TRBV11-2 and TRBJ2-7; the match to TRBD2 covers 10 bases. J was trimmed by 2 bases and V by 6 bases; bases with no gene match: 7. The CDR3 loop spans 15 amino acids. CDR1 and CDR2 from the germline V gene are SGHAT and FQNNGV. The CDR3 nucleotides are TGTGCCAGCAGTCCTGCCGGGACTAGCGCCTACGAGCAGTACTTC. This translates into CASSPAGTSAYEQYF.

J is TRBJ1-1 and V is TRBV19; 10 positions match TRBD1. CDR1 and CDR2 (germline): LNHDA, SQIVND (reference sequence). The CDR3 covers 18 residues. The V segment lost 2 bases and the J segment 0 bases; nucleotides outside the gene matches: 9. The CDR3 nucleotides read TGTGCCAGTAGTATACGGACAGGGGGAAGGGGGGTGAACACTGAAGCTTTCTTT. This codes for CASSIRTGGRGVNTEAFF.

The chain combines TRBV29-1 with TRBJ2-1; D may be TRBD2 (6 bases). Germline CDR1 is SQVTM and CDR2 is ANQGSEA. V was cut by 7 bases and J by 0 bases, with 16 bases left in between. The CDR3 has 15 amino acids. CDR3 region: CSATPPGSSYNEQFF. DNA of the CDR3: TGCAGCGCAACCCCCCCCGGGAGCTCCTACAATGAGCAGTTCTTC.

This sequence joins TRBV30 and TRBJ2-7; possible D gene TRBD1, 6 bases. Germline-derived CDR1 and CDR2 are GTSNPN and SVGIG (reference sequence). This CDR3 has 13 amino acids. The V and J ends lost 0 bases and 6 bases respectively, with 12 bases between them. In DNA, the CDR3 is TGTGCCTGGAGTGTACAGGGTGGACTCGAGCAGTACTTC. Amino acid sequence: CAWSVQGGLEQYF.

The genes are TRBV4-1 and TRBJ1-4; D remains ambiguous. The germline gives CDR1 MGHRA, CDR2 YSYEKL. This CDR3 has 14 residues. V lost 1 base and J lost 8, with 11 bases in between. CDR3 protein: CASSQAGFKEKLFF. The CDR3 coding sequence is TGCGCCAGCAGCCAAGCCGGGTTTAAGGAAAAACTGTTTTTT.

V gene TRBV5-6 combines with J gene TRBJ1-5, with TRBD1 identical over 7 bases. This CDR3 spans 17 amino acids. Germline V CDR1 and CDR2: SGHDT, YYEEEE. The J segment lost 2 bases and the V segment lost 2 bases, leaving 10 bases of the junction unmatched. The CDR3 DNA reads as TGTGCCAGCAGCTTTTGGACAGGCCGATCGGGCAATCAGCCCCAGCATTTT. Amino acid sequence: CASSFWTGRSGNQPQHF.

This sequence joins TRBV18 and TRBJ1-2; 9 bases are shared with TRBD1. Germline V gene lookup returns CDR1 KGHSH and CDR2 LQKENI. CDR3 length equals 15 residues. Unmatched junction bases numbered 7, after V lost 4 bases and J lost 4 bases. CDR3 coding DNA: TGTGCCAGCTCACAACAGGGGGCGCTTTCCTATGGCTACACCTTC. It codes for CASSQQGALSYGYTF. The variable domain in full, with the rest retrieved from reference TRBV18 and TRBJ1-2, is NAGVMQNPRHLVRRRGQEARLRCSPMKGHSHVYWYRQLPEEGLKFMVYLQKENIIDESGMPKERFSAEFPKEGPSILRIQQVVRGDSAAYFCASSQQGALSYGYTFGSGTRLTVV.

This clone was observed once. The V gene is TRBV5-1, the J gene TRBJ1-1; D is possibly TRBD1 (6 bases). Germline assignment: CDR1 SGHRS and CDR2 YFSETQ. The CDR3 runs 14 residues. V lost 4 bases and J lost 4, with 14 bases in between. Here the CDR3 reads CASSIQGVATEAFF. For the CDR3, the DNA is TGCGCCAGCAGCATACAGGGTGTAGCCACTGAAGCTTTCTTT. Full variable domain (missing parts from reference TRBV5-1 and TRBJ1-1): KAGVTQTPRYLIKTRGQQVTLSCSPISGHRSVSWYQQTPGQGLQFLFEYFSETQRNKGNFPGRFSGRQFSNSRSEMNVSTLELGDSALYLCASSIQGVATEAFFGQGTRLTVV.

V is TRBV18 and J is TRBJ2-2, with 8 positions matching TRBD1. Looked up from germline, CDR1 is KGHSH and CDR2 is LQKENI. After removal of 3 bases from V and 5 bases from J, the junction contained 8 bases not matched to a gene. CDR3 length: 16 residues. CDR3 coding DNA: TGTGCCAGCTCACCGATTAACAGGGGGAGGACCGGGGAGCTGTTTTTT. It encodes CASSPINRGRTGELFF. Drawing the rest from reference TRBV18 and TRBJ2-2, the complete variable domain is NAGVMQNPRHLVRRRGQEARLRCSPMKGHSHVYWYRQLPEEGLKFMVYLQKENIIDESGMPKERFSAEFPKEGPSILRIQQVVRGDSAAYFCASSPINRGRTGELFFGEGSRLTVL.

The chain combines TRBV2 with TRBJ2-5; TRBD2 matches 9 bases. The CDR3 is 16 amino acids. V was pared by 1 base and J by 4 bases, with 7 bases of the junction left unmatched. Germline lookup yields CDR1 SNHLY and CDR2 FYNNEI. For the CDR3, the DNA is TGTGCCAGCAGTGAAGGGCTAGCGGGACGAGGAGAGACCCAGTACTTC. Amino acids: CASSEGLAGRGETQYF.

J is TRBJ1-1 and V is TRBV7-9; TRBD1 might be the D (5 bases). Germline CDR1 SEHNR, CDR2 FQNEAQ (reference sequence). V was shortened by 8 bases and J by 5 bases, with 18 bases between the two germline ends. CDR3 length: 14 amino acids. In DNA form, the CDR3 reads TGTGCCAGCTATACCGGGGGATTAGGGACTGAAGCTTTCTTT. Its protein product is CASYTGGLGTEAFF.

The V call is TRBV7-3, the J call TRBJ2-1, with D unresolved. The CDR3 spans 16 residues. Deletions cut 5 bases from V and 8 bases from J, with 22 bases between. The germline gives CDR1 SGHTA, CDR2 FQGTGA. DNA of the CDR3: TGTGCCAGCAGCCCCGCGGCACCTCGGTACGGGTATGAGCAGTTCTTC. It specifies CASSPAAPRYGYEQFF. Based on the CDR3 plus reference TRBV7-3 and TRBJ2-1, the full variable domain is GAGVSQTPSNKVTEKGKYVELRCDPISGHTALYWYRQSLGQGPEFLIYFQGTGAADDSGLPNDRFFAVRPEGSVSTLKIQRTERGDSAVYLCASSPAAPRYGYEQFFGPGTRLTVL.

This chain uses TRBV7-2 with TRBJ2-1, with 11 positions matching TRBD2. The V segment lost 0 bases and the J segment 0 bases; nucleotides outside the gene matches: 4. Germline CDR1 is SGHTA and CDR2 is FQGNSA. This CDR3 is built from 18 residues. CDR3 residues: CASSLASSGGSSYNEQFF. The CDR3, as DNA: TGTGCCAGCAGCTTAGCGTCTAGCGGGGGGAGCTCCTACAATGAGCAGTTCTTC.

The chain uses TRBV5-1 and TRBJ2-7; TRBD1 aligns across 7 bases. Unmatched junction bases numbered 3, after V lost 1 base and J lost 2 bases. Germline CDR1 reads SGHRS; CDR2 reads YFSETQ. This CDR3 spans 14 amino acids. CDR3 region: CASSLPQGTYEQYF. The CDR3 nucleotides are TGCGCCAGCAGCTTGCCACAGGGGACCTACGAGCAGTACTTC.

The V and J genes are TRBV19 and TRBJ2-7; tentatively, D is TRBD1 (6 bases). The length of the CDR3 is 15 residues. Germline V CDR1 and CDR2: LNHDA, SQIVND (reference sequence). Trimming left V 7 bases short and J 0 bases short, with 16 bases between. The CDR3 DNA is TGTGCCAGTACCCCCCGGGCAGGGGACTCCTACGAGCAGTACTTC. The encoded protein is CASTPRAGDSYEQYF.

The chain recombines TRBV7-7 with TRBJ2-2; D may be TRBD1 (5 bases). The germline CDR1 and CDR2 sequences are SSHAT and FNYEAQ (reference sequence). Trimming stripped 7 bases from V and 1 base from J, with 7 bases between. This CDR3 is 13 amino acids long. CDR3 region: CASTQGNTGELFF. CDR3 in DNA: TGTGCCAGCACCCAGGGGAACACCGGGGAGCTGTTTTTT.

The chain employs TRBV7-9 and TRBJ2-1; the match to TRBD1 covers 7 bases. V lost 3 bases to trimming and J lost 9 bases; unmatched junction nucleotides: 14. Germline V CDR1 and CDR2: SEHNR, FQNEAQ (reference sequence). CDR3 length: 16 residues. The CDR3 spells CASSFTQGRARGEQFF. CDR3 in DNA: TGTGCCAGCAGCTTTACACAGGGGCGAGCTCGGGGTGAGCAGTTCTTC.